Listed here are 17 T cell receptor beta chains from one sample, sequenced in a study of blood T cells in healthy people across ages. Alongside a J-beta primer mix, a sample-barcoded 5' primer served in a second PCR lasting 7 to 11 cycles. From the 5' RACE reads, TCRdb called clonotypes with MiXCR, one entry per CDR3 protein. The repertoire includes 1.2 million to 1.5 million distinct CDR3 sequences, roughly 45% of them detected once, and 7.9% sits in the top ten. The sequencing input was blood. These receptors all stem from a woman aged 18 to 35 in good health.

The CDR3 loop reads CASGDYHWGAWQPQHF. As DNA, the CDR3 is TGTGCCAGCGGGGACTATCATTGGGGGGCATGGCAGCCCCAGCATTTT. The gene calls are TRBV25-1 and TRBJ1-5, with a possible D match to TRBD1 (6 bases). Between the trimmed V and J ends, which lost 8 bases and 7 bases, there was a span of 24 bases. The CDR3 extends over 16 amino acids. Germline CDR1 reads MGHDK; CDR2 reads SYGVNS. The whole variable domain, filled in from reference TRBV25-1 and TRBJ1-5, reads EADIYQTPRYLVIGTGKKITLECSQTMGHDKMYWYQQDPGMELHLIHYSYGVNSTEKGDLSSESTVSRIRTEHFPLTLESARPSHTSQYLCASGDYHWGAWQPQHFGDGTRLSIL.

This clonotype was counted only a few times. J is TRBJ1-4 and V is TRBV7-9; a possible D gene is TRBD1 (5 bases). The V end lost 4 bases, the J end lost 10 bases, and 25 bases lay between the germline ends. Germline V gene data show CDR1 as SEHNR and CDR2 as FQNEAQ (reference sequence). This CDR3 comprises 17 residues. The chain's CDR3 is CASSSNLAGTASTKLFF. The CDR3 DNA reads TGTGCCAGCAGCTCAAATTTAGCGGGGACGGCTTCAACAAAACTGTTTTTT.

This clonotype was seen ten or more times. A junction end diverges from the germline sequence, so it may reflect a read error. The chain combines TRBV5-1 with TRBJ1-1; weak D call: TRBD1 (6 bases). CDR3 length: 14 residues. Germline assignment: CDR1 SGHRS and CDR2 YFSETQ. This chain's CDR3 is CASSLGDMNTEAFF. The CDR3 DNA sequence: TGTGCCAGCAGCTTGGGGGACATGAACACTGAAGCTTTCTTT.

Concerning this clonotype itself: Just one base apart from a much larger clone, this may be a read error. This chain connects TRBV6-6 to TRBJ2-1; 7 positions match TRBD1. With 5 bases clipped from V and 7 bases from J, the junction kept 8 bases outside the gene matches. This CDR3 has 14 residues. Germline V gene lookup returns CDR1 MNHNY and CDR2 SVGAGI (reference sequence). In DNA, the CDR3 is TGTGCCAGCAGTACGGGACAGTTAGGTAATGAGCAGTTCTTC. Translating it yields CASSTGQLGNEQFF.

CDR3 in amino acids: CASRPGTMAGTEAFF. The CDR3 region has the DNA TGCGCCAGCAGACCCGGGACCATGGCCGGGACTGAAGCTTTCTTT. The chain is built from TRBV4-1 and TRBJ1-1; D possibly corresponds to TRBD1 (5 bases). The CDR3 runs 15 residues. Trimming shortened V by 6 bases and J by 5 bases, and 19 bases separated the two germline ends. Germline lookup yields CDR1 MGHRA and CDR2 YSYEKL.

This clonotype was detected a few times. The rearrangement uses TRBV25-1 and TRBJ2-3, with TRBD2 as a possible D gene (6 bases). The ends were cut back, 11 bases at V and 4 bases at J, with 10 bases in the middle. The CDR3 length is 11 residues. Germline values: CDR1 MGHDK, CDR2 SYGVNS. CDR3 DNA: TGTGCCGGGGGGTTTTCAGATACGCAGTATTTT. It yields the protein CAGGFSDTQYF.

This rearrangement joins TRBV24-1 to TRBJ2-1, with 12 nucleotides matching TRBD2. The CDR3 extends over 18 amino acids. Per germline, CDR1 KGHDR and CDR2 SFDVKD. Germline trimming cut 4 bases from V and 8 bases from J; bases unmatched to any gene: 14. CDR3 region: CATSDRPTSGSSRDEQFF. DNA of the CDR3: TGTGCCACCAGTGACCGACCGACTAGCGGGAGCAGTAGGGATGAGCAGTTCTTC.

The CDR3 coding sequence is TGTGCCAGCAGTGTCACACGGGGACCCTCCTACGAGCAGTACTTC. Translated: CASSVTRGPSYEQYF. The chain has TRBV25-1 and TRBJ2-7; the D gene could be TRBD1 or TRBD2 (5 bases each). V was pared by 4 bases and J by 0 bases, with 13 bases between. Per the germline V gene, CDR1 is MGHDK and CDR2 is SYGVNS. This CDR3 is built from 15 residues.

This clonotype was counted a few times. The chain carries TRBV4-1 and TRBJ2-5; D is undetermined. V shed 3 bases and J shed 11 bases, with 16 bases lying between them. The CDR3 spans 13 residues. The germline V gene encodes CDR1 MGHRA and CDR2 YSYEKL. CDR3 amino acids: CASSQDRYNEQYF. CDR3 bases: TGCGCCAGCAGCCAGGATAGGTACAATGAGCAGTACTTC.

The chain links TRBV12-3 or TRBV12-4 to TRBJ1-1, with 9 bases aligning to TRBD1. Unmatched junction bases numbered 10, after V lost 4 bases and J lost 4 bases. The CDR3 length is 16 residues. This CDR3 reads CASSSKQGALGTEAFF. DNA for the CDR3: TGTGCCAGCAGTTCCAAACAGGGGGCGTTAGGCACTGAAGCTTTCTTT.

The chain joins TRBV20-1 to TRBJ2-7; 8 nucleotides agree with TRBD2. The length of the CDR3 is 14 residues. Germline V gene lookup returns CDR1 DFQATT and CDR2 SNEGSKA (reference sequence). J was trimmed by 7 bases and V by 6 bases; bases with no gene match: 14. The CDR3 DNA is TGCAGTGCAACCATCGGGGGGGGGCCGGGAGAGCAGTACTTC. Translated: CSATIGGGPGEQYF.

The genes are TRBV27 and TRBJ2-1, with D perhaps TRBD1 or TRBD2 (5 bases each). V was pared by 3 bases and J by 9 bases, with 21 bases between. Germline CDR1 is MNHEY and CDR2 is SMNVEV (reference sequence). The CDR3 sequence is 16 residues long. CDR3 coding DNA: TGTGCCAGCAGTTTTTCGTTGGCGAGGGGAATAGGTGAGCAGTTCTTC. This encodes CASSFSLARGIGEQFF.

The chain carries TRBV27 and TRBJ1-4; perhaps TRBD1 as D (5 bases). This CDR3 has 16 residues. V lost 5 bases to trimming and J lost 3 bases, with 16 bases between them. Germline V lookup: CDR1 MNHEY, CDR2 SMNVEV (reference sequence). Here the CDR3 reads CASSSPGEGSNEKLFF. CDR3 DNA: TGTGCCAGCAGTAGCCCGGGGGAGGGATCTAATGAAAAACTGTTTTTT.

The V and J genes are TRBV6-1 and TRBJ2-1; 10 bases map to TRBD2. This CDR3 contains 15 residues. Germline CDR1 is MNHNS and CDR2 is SASEGT. The V gene end was trimmed by 6 bases and the J gene end by 2 bases; junction bases not matched to a gene: 4. The CDR3 sequence is CASRLAGGTYNEQFF. DNA for the CDR3: TGTGCCAGCAGGTTAGCGGGAGGTACCTACAATGAGCAGTTCTTC.

The gene calls are TRBV5-6 and TRBJ2-3; 9 bases agree with TRBD1. The germline V gene encodes CDR1 SGHDT and CDR2 YYEEEE. The ends lost 5 bases at V and 15 bases at J; junction bases unmatched: 10. There are 12 residues in the CDR3. CDR3: CASRYPGQGDYF. The CDR3 DNA reads TGTGCCAGCAGGTACCCGGGACAGGGCGACTATTTT.

This clonotype was found once. The chain combines TRBV29-1 with TRBJ2-2; D might be TRBD2 (6 bases). The germline V gene has CDR1 SQVTM and CDR2 ANQGSEA. V lost 7 bases, J lost 2 bases, and 14 bases lay in between. CDR3 size: 14 residues. The CDR3 DNA is TGCAGCGGGGGCGGGACGGCAAACACCGGGGAGCTGTTTTTT. This sequence encodes CSGGGTANTGELFF.

This rearrangement joins TRBV7-2 to TRBJ1-4; D perhaps matches TRBD1 (5 bases). The CDR3 length is 15 residues. From germline, CDR1 is SGHTA and CDR2 FQGNSA. V was pared by 6 bases and J by 0 bases, with 11 bases between. The CDR3 here is CASRGDGATNEKLFF. The CDR3 DNA sequence: TGTGCCAGCAGAGGGGACGGAGCAACTAATGAAAAACTGTTTTTT.